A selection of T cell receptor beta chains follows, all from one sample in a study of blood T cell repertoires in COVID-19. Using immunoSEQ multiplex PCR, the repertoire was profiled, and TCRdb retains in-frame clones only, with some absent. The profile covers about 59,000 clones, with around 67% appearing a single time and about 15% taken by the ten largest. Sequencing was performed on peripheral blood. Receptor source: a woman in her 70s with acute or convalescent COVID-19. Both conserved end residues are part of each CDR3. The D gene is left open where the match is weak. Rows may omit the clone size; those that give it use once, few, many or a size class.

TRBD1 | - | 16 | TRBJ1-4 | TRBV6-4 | CASSAFGTGLSEKLFF | TGTGCCAGCAGTGCCTTCGGGACAGGGTTAAGTGAAAAACTGTTTTTT
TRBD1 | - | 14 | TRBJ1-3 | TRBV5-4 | CASSKDRAGNTIYF | TGTGCCAGCAGCAAGGACAGGGCTGGAAACACCATATATTTT
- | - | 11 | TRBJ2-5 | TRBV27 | CASKRLETQYF | TGTGCCAGCAAGCGGTTGGAAACCCAGTACTTC
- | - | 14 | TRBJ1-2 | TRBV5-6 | CASSSTELNYGYTF | TGTGCCAGCAGCTCGACAGAGCTTAACTATGGCTACACCTTC
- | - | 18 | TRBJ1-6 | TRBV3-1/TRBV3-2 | CASSQGPAGGIWNSPLHF | TGTGCCAGCAGCCAAGGTCCGGCGGGTGGGATATGGAATTCACCCCTCCACTTT
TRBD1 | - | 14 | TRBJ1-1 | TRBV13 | CASSVGTGSTEAFF | TGTGCCAGCAGCGTTGGGACAGGGAGCACTGAAGCTTTCTTT
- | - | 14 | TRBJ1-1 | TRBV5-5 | CASSFLGAPVEAFF | TGTGCCAGCAGCTTTTTGGGGGCTCCTGTAGAAGCTTTCTTT
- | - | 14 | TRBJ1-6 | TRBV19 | CASRTQGNNSPLHF | TGTGCCAGTAGGACACAGGGCAATAATTCACCCCTCCACTTT
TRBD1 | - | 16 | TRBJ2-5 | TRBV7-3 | CASSLSGTGGGETQYF | TGTGCCAGCAGCCTTTCCGGGACAGGGGGCGGAGAGACCCAGTACTTC
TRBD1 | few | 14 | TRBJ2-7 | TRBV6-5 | CASSYGQGAYEQYF | TGTGCCAGCAGTTACGGACAGGGGGCCTACGAGCAGTACTTC
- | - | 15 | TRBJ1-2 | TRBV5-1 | CASSLEVLKSGGYTF | TGCGCCAGCAGCTTAGAGGTCCTTAAATCGGGTGGCTACACCTTC
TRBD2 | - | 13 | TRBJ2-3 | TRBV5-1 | CASSLSGTSGQYF | TGCGCCAGCAGCTTGAGTGGGACTAGCGGGCAGTATTTT
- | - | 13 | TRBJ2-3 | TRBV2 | CASSDNPRYTQYF | TGTGCCAGCAGTGATAACCCACGGTATACGCAGTATTTT
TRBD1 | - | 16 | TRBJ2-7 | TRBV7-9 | CASNPLRDRAVREQYF | TGTGCCAGCAACCCTCTGAGGGACAGGGCCGTGAGGGAGCAGTACTTC
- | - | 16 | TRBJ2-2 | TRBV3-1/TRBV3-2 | CASSTQGAGVTGELFF | TGTGCCAGCAGTACCCAGGGCGCTGGAGTTACCGGGGAGCTGTTTTTT
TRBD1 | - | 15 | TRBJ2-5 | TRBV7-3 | CASSLYGTGKETQYF | TGTGCCAGCAGCTTATATGGGACAGGAAAAGAGACCCAGTACTTC
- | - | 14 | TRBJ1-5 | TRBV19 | CASSTNARNQPQHF | TGTGCCAGTAGTACGAACGCTAGAAATCAGCCCCAGCATTTT
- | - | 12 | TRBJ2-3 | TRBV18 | CASSPDSGSQYF | TGTGCCAGCTCACCGGATAGCGGATCGCAGTATTTT
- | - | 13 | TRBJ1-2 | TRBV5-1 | CASSLNSRDGYTF | TGCGCCAGCAGCTTGAATTCCCGGGATGGCTACACCTTC
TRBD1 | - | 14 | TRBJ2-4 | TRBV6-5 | CASSYSGQGNIQYF | TGTGCCAGCAGTTACTCGGGACAGGGAAACATTCAGTACTTC
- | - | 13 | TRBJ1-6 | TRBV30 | CAWSLRSDSPLHF | TGTGCCTGGAGTCTTAGGAGCGATTCACCCCTCCACTTT
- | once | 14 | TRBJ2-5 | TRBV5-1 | CASSLGSGQETQYF | TGCGCCAGCAGCTTAGGGAGCGGCCAAGAGACCCAGTACTTC
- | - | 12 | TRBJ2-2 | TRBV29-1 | CSVPRGTGELFF | TGCAGCGTCCCCCGAGGAACCGGGGAGCTGTTTTTT
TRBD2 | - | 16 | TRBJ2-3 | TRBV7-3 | CASSSPRRGGQDTQYF | TGTGCCAGCAGCTCCCCTAGGCGGGGGGGACAGGATACGCAGTATTTT
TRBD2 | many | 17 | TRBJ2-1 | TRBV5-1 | CASSTGTSGAFYNEQFF | TGCGCCAGCAGCACCGGGACTAGCGGGGCCTTTTACAATGAGCAGTTCTTC
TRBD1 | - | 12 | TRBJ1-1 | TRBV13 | CASSPQGGEAFF | TGTGCCAGCAGCCCACAGGGGGGTGAAGCTTTCTTT
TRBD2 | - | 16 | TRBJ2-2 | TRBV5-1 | CASSALAGVNTGELFF | TGCGCCAGCAGCGCCCTAGCGGGGGTGAACACCGGGGAGCTGTTTTTT
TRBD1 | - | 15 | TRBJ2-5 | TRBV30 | CAWRRDRGWRETQYF | TGTGCCTGGAGGAGGGACAGGGGTTGGAGAGAGACCCAGTACTTC
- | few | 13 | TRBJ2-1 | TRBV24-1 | CATSAPGINEQFF | TGTGCCACCAGTGCCCCGGGAATCAATGAGCAGTTCTTC
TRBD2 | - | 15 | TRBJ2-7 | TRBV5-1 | CASSLGASGGYEQYF | TGCGCCAGCAGCTTGGGTGCTAGCGGAGGGTACGAGCAGTACTTC
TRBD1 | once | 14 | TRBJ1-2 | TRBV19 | CASSIVQGNYGYTF | TGTGCCAGTAGTATAGTACAGGGGAACTATGGCTACACCTTC
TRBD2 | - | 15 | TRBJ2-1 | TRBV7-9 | CASTSRRGGQDEQFF | TGTGCCAGCACCTCGAGGCGGGGGGGCCAGGATGAGCAGTTCTTC
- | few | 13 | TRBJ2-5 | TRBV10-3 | CAISVDSQETQYF | TGTGCCATCAGCGTTGACTCACAAGAGACCCAGTACTTC
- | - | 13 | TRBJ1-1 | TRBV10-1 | CASSPKPNTEAFF | TGCGCCAGCAGTCCCAAGCCGAACACTGAAGCTTTCTTT
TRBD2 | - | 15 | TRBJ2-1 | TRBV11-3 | CASSTTSGAGDEQFF | TGTGCCAGCAGCACGACTAGCGGGGCCGGGGATGAGCAGTTCTTC
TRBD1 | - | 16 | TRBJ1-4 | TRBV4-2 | CASSQEEGAANEKLFF | TGTGCCAGCAGCCAAGAGGAGGGGGCCGCTAATGAAAAACTGTTTTTT
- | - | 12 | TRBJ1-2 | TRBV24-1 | CATSDPGHRYTF | TGTGCCACCAGTGATCCGGGACACCGGTACACCTTC
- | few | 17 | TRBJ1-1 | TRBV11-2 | CASSLLRGVGVNTEAFF | TGTGCCAGCAGCCTACTCAGGGGAGTGGGGGTAAACACTGAAGCTTTCTTT
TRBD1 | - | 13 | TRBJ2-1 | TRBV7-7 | CASSSTGGVEQFF | TGTGCCAGCAGCTCCACAGGGGGCGTTGAGCAGTTCTTC
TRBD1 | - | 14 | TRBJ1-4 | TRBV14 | CASSKQGAREKLFF | TGTGCCAGCAGCAAACAGGGGGCTCGGGAAAAACTGTTTTTT
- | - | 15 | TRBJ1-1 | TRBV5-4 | CASSLEQGGDTEAFF | TGTGCCAGCAGCTTGGAGCAGGGAGGGGACACTGAAGCTTTCTTT
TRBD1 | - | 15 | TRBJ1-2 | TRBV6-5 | CASSSDRGRAGGYTF | TGTGCCAGCAGTTCGGACAGGGGAAGGGCGGGCGGCTACACCTTC
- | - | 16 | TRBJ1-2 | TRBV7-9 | CASSRPGGGTDYGYTF | TGTGCCAGCAGCCGCCCCGGTGGGGGCACAGACTATGGCTACACCTTC
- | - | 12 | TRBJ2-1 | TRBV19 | CASSGRRDEQFF | TGTGCCAGTAGTGGCCGGAGGGATGAGCAGTTCTTC
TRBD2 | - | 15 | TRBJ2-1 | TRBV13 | CASSQRLAGLDEQFF | TGTGCCAGCAGCCAAAGACTAGCGGGACTCGATGAGCAGTTCTTC
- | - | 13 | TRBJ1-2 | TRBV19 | CASSLGRNYGYTF | TGTGCCAGTAGTCTGGGCAGAAACTATGGCTACACCTTC
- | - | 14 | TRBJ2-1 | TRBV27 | CASRRRTDPNEQFF | TGTGCCAGCAGACGAAGGACAGATCCCAATGAGCAGTTCTTC
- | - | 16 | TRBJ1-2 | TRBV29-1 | CSVEVPQAGPYYGYTF | TGCAGCGTTGAAGTCCCGCAGGCAGGGCCATACTATGGCTACACCTTC
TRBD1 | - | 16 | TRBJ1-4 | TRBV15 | CATSRGDRGYGEKLFF | TGTGCCACCAGCAGGGGTGACAGGGGTTACGGTGAAAAACTGTTTTTT
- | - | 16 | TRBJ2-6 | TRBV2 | CASSPGAVSGANVLTF | TGTGCCAGCAGCCCAGGCGCCGTCTCTGGGGCCAACGTCCTGACTTTC